The clone carrying this T cell receptor beta chain is a singleton in its sample. What it recognizes is unknown. The data belong to a study of cytomegalovirus exposure and HLA in healthy donors. Regarding the study as a whole: Relative to the approximately 700-donor mean, N-insertions were reportedly fewer in an Asian-associated ancestry cluster in a later analysis.

In germline, CDR1 is GTSNPN, CDR2 SVGIG (reference sequence). The V gene end was trimmed by 1 base and the J gene end by 6 bases; junction bases not matched to a gene: 6. The CDR3 has 13 amino acids. Amplification used 60 Vbeta primers and 13 Jbeta primers. TCRdb's copy holds only in-frame clones and misses some; the assay was immunoSEQ multiplex PCR. The table lists 150,000 to 200,000 clones, 82% of them singletons. This chain uses TRBV30 with TRBJ2-7; 7 nucleotides line up with TRBD1. This TCR was recovered from a girl between 5 and 17 years old in good health and CMV-seropositive. The specimen was PBMCs. CDR3 sequence: CAWSATGPSEQYF. CDR3 nucleotide sequence: TGTGCCTGGAGTGCGACAGGGCCTAGCGAGCAGTACTTC.